This passage covers 13 T cell receptor beta chains from one sample sequenced in a study of blood T cells in healthy people across ages. With a J-beta primer mix and a sample-barcoded 5' primer, a second PCR ran about 7 to 11 cycles. TCRdb processed the 5' RACE reads anew with MiXCR; each CDR3 protein has one entry. The data show around 1,700,000 distinct CDR3 sequences, 28% seen once. Material: blood. These TCRs come from a woman younger than 45 in good health.

The rearrangement joins TRBV3-1 to TRBJ1-1; unclear D gene. The germline V and J ends were trimmed by 1 base and 1 base, with 10 bases remaining between them. This CDR3 contains 15 residues. Germline V gene data show CDR1 as LGHDT and CDR2 as YNNKEL (reference sequence). The CDR3 here is CASSQGRAGNTEAFF. CDR3 in DNA: TGTGCCAGCAGCCAAGGACGGGCAGGGAACACTGAAGCTTTCTTT. The whole variable domain, filled in from reference TRBV3-1 and TRBJ1-1, reads DTAVSQTPKYLVTQMGNDKSIKCEQNLGHDTMYWYKQDSKKFLKIMFSYNNKELIINETVPNRFSPKSPDKAHLNLHINSLELGDSAVYFCASSQGRAGNTEAFFGQGTRLTVV.

This chain uses TRBV20-1 with TRBJ2-7; 10 positions match TRBD2. The V gene's germline CDR1 is DFQATT and CDR2 SNEGSKA (reference sequence). CDR3 length: 19 residues. V gave up 2 bases and J gave up 4 bases; unmatched junction bases: 20. CDR3: CSARMILAASGSPHYEQYF. In DNA, the CDR3 is TGCAGTGCTAGAATGATTTTGGCAGCTAGCGGGAGTCCGCATTACGAGCAGTACTTC.

The table lists this clonotype with a few counts. The chain combines TRBV18 with TRBJ2-3; 13 bases are shared with TRBD2. V was clipped by 4 bases and J by 0 bases; unmatched bases: 4. CDR1 is KGHSH, CDR2 LQKENI, per germline. This CDR3 spans 17 amino acids. The CDR3 region is CASSLGLAGASTDTQYF. In DNA form, the CDR3 reads TGTGCCAGCTCACTAGGACTAGCGGGGGCTAGCACAGATACGCAGTATTTT.

J is TRBJ2-1 and V is TRBV18; TRBD2 is a possible D gene (6 bases). Trimming left V 3 bases short and J 5 bases short, with 11 bases between. Germline CDR1 and CDR2: KGHSH and LQKENI. The CDR3 covers 14 residues. CDR3 in DNA: TGTGCCAGCTCACCGTCGGGGACTCACAATGAGCAGTTCTTC. Translating gives CASSPSGTHNEQFF.

The rearrangement joins TRBV25-1 to TRBJ1-1; D unresolved. Trimming took 5 bases from V and 1 from J, leaving 8 bases between them. This CDR3 contains 13 residues. From germline, CDR1 is MGHDK and CDR2 SYGVNS. The CDR3 sequence: CASSMLGNTEAFF. The CDR3 nucleotides are TGTGCCAGCAGTATGCTAGGGAACACTGAAGCTTTCTTT.

The CDR3 DNA sequence: TGTGCCAGCAGCTTAGATGGTCAGAAACCGGGACTGAACTCCTACGAGCAGTACTTC. Translated: CASSLDGQKPGLNSYEQYF. V gene TRBV11-2 combines with J gene TRBJ2-7; D perhaps matches TRBD2 (6 bases). Germline values: CDR1 SGHAT, CDR2 FQNNGV. The ends were cut back, 0 bases at V and 0 bases at J, with 21 bases in the middle. CDR3 length equals 19 residues.

Regarding this clonotype: Relative to the germline gene, one junction end is altered; a read error may explain this. J is TRBJ2-5 and V is TRBV5-6, with TRBD1 as a possible D gene (6 bases). The CDR3 sequence is 17 residues long. Germline loops: CDR1 SGHDT, CDR2 YYEEEE. Here the CDR3 DNA reads TGTGCCGGCAGCTTGGTAGGGGGTACGTTCCGACAAGAGACCCAGTACTTC. Encoded protein: CAGSLVGGTFRQETQYF.

This clonotype has a handful of counts. The V call is TRBV28, the J call TRBJ2-5; maybe TRBD1 (5 bases). The CDR3 length is 14 residues. Germline lookup yields CDR1 MDHEN and CDR2 SYDVKM. V lost 4 bases to trimming and J lost 9 bases, with 18 bases between them. CDR3 nucleotide sequence: TGTGCCAGCAGTTGGACAAGAAGGGATGGTCCCCAGTACTTC. This codes for CASSWTRRDGPQYF.

The V gene is TRBV5-1, the J gene TRBJ2-2; maybe TRBD2 (6 bases). V was pared by 4 bases and J by 0 bases, with 10 bases between. The length of the CDR3 is 15 residues. Germline loops: CDR1 SGHRS, CDR2 YFSETQ. As DNA, the CDR3 is TGCGCCAGCAGCGGGGGACTGACGAACACCGGGGAGCTGTTTTTT. Residues: CASSGGLTNTGELFF.

The rearrangement uses TRBV29-1 and TRBJ1-1; D is perhaps TRBD1 (5 bases). Looked up from germline, CDR1 is SQVTM and CDR2 is ANQGSEA. The V end was cut by 7 bases, the J end by 9 bases, with 18 bases between. The CDR3 contains 12 residues. CDR3 amino acids: CSGRAQGTKAFF. DNA of the CDR3: TGCAGCGGGCGGGCTCAGGGAACTAAAGCTTTCTTT. Full variable domain (missing parts from reference TRBV29-1 and TRBJ1-1): SAVISQKPSRDICQRGTSLTIQCQVDSQVTMMFWYRQQPGQSLTLIATANQGSEATYESGFVIDKFPISRPNLTFSTLTVSNMSPEDSSIYLCSGRAQGTKAFFGQGTRLTVV.

This clonotype was seen only a few times. V and J are TRBV7-2 and TRBJ2-1; a possible D gene is TRBD2 (6 bases). CDR1 is SGHTA and CDR2 is FQGNSA in the germline V gene. The V end was cut by 5 bases, the J end by 15 bases, with 14 bases between. This CDR3 has 11 amino acids. CDR3 sequence: CASSVRELLFF. The CDR3 DNA reads TGTGCCAGCAGCGTCCGGGAGTTGCTGTTCTTC.

The chain couples TRBV29-1 to TRBJ2-3; no clear D. Germline-derived CDR1 and CDR2 are SQVTM and ANQGSEA. V lost 3 bases, J lost 0 bases, and 7 bases lay in between. The CDR3 is 13 amino acids. Here the CDR3 DNA reads TGCAGCGTTGATTGGGCAAGCACAGATACGCAGTATTTT. Translating gives CSVDWASTDTQYF.

This clonotype was observed a handful of times. This sequence joins TRBV10-3 and TRBJ2-1, with 7 nucleotides matching TRBD2. J lost 4 bases, V lost 7 bases, and 10 bases had no gene match. The CDR3 totals 15 residues. The germline V gene has CDR1 ENHRY and CDR2 SYGVKD. CDR3 in amino acids: CAIIMSGVGYNEQFF. The CDR3 DNA reads TGTGCCATCATAATGAGCGGGGTAGGGTACAATGAGCAGTTCTTC.